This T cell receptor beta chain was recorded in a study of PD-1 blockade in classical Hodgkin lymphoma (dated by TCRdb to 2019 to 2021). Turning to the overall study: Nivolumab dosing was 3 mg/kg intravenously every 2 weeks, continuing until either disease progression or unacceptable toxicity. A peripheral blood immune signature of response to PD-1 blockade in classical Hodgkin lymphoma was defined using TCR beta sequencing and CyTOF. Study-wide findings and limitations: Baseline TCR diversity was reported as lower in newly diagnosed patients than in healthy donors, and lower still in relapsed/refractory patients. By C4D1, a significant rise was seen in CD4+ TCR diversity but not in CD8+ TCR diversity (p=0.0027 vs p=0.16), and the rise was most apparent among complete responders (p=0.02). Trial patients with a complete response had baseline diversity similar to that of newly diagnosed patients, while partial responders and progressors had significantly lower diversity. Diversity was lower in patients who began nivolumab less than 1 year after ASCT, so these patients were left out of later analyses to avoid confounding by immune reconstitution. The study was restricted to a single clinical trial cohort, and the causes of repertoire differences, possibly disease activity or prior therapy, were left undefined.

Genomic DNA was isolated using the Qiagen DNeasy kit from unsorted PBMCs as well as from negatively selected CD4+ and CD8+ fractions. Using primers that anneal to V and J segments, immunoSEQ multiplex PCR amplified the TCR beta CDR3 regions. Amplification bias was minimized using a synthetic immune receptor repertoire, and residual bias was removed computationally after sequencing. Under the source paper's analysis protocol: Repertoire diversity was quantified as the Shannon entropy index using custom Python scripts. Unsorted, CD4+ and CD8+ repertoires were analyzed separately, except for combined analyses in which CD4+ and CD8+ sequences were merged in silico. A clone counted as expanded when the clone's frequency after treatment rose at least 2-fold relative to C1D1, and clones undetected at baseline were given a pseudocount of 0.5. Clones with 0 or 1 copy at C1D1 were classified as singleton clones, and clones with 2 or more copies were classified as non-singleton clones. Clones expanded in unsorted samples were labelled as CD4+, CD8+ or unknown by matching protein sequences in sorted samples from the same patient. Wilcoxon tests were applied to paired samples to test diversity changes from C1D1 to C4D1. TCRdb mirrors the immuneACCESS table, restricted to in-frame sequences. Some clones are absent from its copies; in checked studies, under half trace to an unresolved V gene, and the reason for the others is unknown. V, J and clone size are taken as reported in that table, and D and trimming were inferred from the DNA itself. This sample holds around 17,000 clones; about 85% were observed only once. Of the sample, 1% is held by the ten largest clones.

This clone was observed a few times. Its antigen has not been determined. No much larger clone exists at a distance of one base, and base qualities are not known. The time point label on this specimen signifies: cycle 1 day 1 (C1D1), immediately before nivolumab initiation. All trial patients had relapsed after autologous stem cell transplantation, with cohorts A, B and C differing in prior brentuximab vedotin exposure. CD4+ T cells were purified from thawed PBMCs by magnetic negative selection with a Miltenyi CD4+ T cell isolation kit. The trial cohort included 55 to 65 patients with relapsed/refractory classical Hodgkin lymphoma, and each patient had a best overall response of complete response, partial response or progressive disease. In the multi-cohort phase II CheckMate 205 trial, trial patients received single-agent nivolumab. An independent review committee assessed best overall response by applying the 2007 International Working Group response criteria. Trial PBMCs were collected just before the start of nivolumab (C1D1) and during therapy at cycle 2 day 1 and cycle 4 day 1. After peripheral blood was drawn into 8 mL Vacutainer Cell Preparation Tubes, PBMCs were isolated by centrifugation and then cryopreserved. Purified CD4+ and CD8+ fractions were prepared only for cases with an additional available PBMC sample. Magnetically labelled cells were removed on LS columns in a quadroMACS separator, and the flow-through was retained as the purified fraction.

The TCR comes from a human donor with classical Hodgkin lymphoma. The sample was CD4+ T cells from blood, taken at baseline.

The nucleotides read TGTGCCAGCTCGTACAGGGTAGAACGCACTGAAGCTTTCTTT. Translated, this is CASSYRVERTEAFF. The chain is encoded by TRBV18 joined to TRBJ1-1; D gene: possibly TRBD1, on 6 matching bases. The CDR3 measures 14 amino acids from cysteine to phenylalanine. Only CDR3 DNA is held: 42 bases, read in frame from base 1. Reading the germline V gene gives CDR1 KGHSH and CDR2 LQKENI. Cut back by 6 bases and 4 bases, the V and J ends lie 15 bases apart.